This TCR beta chain was identified in a study of blood T cells in healthy people across ages. The CDR3 has 15 residues. CDR1 SGHDN and CDR2 FVKESK come from the germline V gene. V dropped 0 bases and J dropped 6 bases, with 12 bases sitting between them. Next came a second PCR, run for about 6 to 12 cycles, which used a sample-barcoded 5' primer along with a J-beta primer mix. TCRdb analysed the 5' RACE reads with MiXCR anew, one entry per CDR3 protein. Of 1.5 million to 2 million distinct CDR3 sequences listed, 39% are singletons. The receptor comes from a human donor in good health. The gene calls are TRBV14 and TRBJ2-4; D is undetermined. Specimen: blood. CDR3 in DNA: TGTGCCAGCAGCCAAGATATAAGCGACGGAAACATTCAGTACTTC. Amino acids: CASSQDISDGNIQYF.